The sequence of this TCR beta chain was determined in a study of blood T cell repertoires in COVID-19. Study-wide context: The origin of the acute and convalescent COVID-19 samples was the United States, Italy and Spain. T cells, B-cell-depleted T cells, or PBMCs supplied cDNA or gDNA.

TCRdb keeps only in-frame clones here, not all; method: immunoSEQ multiplex PCR. The data hold roughly 190,000 clones, with less than 85% observed a single time. Trimming cost V 4 bases and J 5 bases; bases outside gene matches: 16. Germline-derived CDR1 and CDR2 are GTSNPN and SVGIG (reference sequence). The CDR3 contains 16 residues. This chain links TRBV30 with TRBJ1-1; 7 bases align to TRBD1. The clonotype comes from a woman in her sixties or seventies with acute COVID-19. Sequences were obtained from PBMCs or T cells enriched from blood (not recorded which). The CDR3 loop is CAWKEAPVTGWTEAFF. CDR3 bases: TGTGCCTGGAAGGAGGCCCCTGTGACAGGGTGGACTGAAGCTTTCTTT.